Sequencing of this T cell receptor beta chain was carried out in a study of blood T cells in healthy people across ages. Study-level results: The study regarded diversity estimates from one million T cells as underestimates.

Trimming stripped 1 base from V and 5 bases from J, with 13 bases between. The germline CDR1 and CDR2 sequences are DFQATT and SNEGSKA (reference sequence). This CDR3 contains 14 residues. A J-beta primer mix and a sample-barcoded 5' primer were used in a second PCR of roughly 6 to 12 cycles. MiXCR, applied by TCRdb to the 5' RACE reads, yields one record per CDR3 protein. The data hold more than 1 million distinct CDR3 sequences, with under 55% observed a single time. Regarding this clonotype: Its antigen is unidentified.

This chain links TRBV20-1 with TRBJ2-3; TRBD1 is a possible D gene (5 bases). This TCR was recovered from a woman in her fifties or sixties in good health. Material: blood. CDR3 loop: CSARVGLVKDTQYF. The CDR3 bases are TGCAGTGCTAGAGTGGGGCTAGTCAAAGATACGCAGTATTTT.